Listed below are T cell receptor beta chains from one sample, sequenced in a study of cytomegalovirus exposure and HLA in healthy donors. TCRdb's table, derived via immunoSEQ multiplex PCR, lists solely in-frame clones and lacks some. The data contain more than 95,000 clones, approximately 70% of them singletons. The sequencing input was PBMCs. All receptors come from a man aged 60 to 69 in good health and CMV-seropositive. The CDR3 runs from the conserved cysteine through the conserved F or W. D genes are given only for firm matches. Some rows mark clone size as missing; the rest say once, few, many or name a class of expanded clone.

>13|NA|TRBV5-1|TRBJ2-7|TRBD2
CASQTSGSYEQYF
TGCGCCAGCCAGACTAGCGGCTCCTACGAGCAGTACTTC
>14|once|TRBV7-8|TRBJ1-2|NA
CASSFDGGSGGYTF
TGTGCCAGCAGCTTTGACGGCGGGTCCGGTGGCTACACCTTC
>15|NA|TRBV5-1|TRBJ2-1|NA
CASSLGRSFDNEQFF
TGCGCCAGCAGCTTGGGACGGAGCTTCGACAATGAGCAGTTCTTC
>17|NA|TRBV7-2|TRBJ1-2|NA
CASSTQGGGLTNYGYTF
TGTGCCAGCAGCACCCAAGGCGGGGGGCTCACTAACTATGGCTACACCTTC
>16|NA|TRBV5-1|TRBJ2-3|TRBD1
CASSLVWTGQEDTQYF
TGCGCCAGCAGCTTGGTATGGACAGGGCAGGAAGATACGCAGTATTTT
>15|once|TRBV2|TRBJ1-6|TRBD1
CASSAGGGIISPLHF
TGTGCCAGCAGTGCAGGGGGCGGAATTATATCACCCCTCCACTTT
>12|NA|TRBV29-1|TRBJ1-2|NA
CSVDRRDYGYTF
TGCAGCGTTGACCGGAGAGACTATGGCTACACCTTC
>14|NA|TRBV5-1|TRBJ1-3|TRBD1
CASSRDRSGNTIYF
TGCGCCAGCAGCCGGGACAGATCTGGAAACACCATATATTTT
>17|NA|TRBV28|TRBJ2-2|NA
CASSSVEGIQGAGELFF
TGTGCCAGCAGTTCCGTGGAGGGAATTCAAGGTGCCGGGGAGCTGTTTTTT
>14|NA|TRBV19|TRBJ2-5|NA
CASSPDSPPKTQYF
TGTGCCAGTAGCCCCGACAGCCCTCCGAAGACCCAGTACTTC
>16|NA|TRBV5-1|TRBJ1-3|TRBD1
CASRLGQGATGNTIYF
TGCGCCAGCAGATTGGGACAGGGGGCAACTGGAAACACCATATATTTT
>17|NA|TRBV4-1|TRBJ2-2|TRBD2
CASREVSGGADTGELFF
TGCGCCAGCAGAGAGGTTAGCGGGGGGGCAGATACCGGGGAGCTGTTTTTT
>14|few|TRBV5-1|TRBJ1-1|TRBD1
CASRHGDRAAEAFF
TGCGCCAGCAGACATGGCGACAGGGCCGCTGAAGCTTTCTTT
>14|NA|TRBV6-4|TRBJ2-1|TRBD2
CASSEAGGVDEQFF
TGTGCCAGCAGTGAAGCGGGGGGCGTGGATGAGCAGTTCTTC
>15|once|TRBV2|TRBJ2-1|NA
CASTLRSVSNNEQFF
TGTGCCAGCACCCTTAGAAGCGTTTCCAACAATGAGCAGTTCTTC
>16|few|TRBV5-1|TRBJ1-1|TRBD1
CASSLDGQGYNTEAFF
TGCGCCAGCAGCTTGGATGGACAGGGCTACAACACTGAAGCTTTCTTT
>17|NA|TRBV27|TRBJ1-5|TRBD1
CASSLSYGQEGNQPQHF
TGTGCCAGCAGTTTATCCTACGGACAGGAGGGCAATCAGCCCCAGCATTTT
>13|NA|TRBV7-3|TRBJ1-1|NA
CASSPGQFTEAFF
TGTGCCAGCAGCCCGGGTCAATTTACTGAAGCTTTCTTT
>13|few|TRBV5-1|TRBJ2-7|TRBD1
CASNPGQGYEQYF
TGCGCCAGCAATCCGGGACAGGGTTACGAGCAGTACTTC
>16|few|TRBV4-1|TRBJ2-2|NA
CASSQKTTTKTGELFF
TGCGCCAGCAGCCAAAAAACGACTACAAAAACCGGGGAGCTGTTTTTT
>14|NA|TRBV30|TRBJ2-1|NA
CAFRGPIQYNEQFF
TGTGCCTTTCGAGGCCCCATCCAGTACAATGAGCAGTTCTTC
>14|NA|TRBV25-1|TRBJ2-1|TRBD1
CASSPKDRYNEQFF
TGTGCCAGCAGTCCGAAGGACAGGTACAATGAGCAGTTCTTC